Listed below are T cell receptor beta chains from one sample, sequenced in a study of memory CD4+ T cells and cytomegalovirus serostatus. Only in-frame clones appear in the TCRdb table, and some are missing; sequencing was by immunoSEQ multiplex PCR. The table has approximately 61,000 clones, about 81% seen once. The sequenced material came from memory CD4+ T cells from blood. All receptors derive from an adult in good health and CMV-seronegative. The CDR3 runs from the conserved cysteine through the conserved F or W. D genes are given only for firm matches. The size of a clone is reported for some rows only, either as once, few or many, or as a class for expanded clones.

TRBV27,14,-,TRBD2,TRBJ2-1,CAVRTSGSFHEQFF,TGTGCCGTACGGACTAGCGGGAGTTTCCATGAGCAGTTCTTC
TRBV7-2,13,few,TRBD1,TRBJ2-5,CATRQGGIETQYF,TGTGCCACCAGACAGGGGGGGATAGAGACCCAGTACTTC
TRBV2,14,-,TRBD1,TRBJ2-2,CASSGDRRTGELFF,TGTGCCAGCAGTGGGGACAGACGGACCGGGGAGCTGTTTTTT
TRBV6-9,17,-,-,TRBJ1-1,CASSYSSQGFENTEAFF,TGTGCCAGCAGTTATTCTTCACAGGGATTTGAGAACACTGAAGCTTTCTTT
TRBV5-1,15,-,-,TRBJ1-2,CASRPITGSDYGYTF,TGCGCCAGCAGACCAATTACAGGGTCCGACTATGGCTACACCTTC
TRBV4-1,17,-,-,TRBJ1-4,CASSQKGQDIYREKLFF,TGCGCCAGCAGCCAAAAAGGACAAGATATCTATCGTGAAAAACTGTTTTTT
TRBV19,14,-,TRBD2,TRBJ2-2,CASKRDYGFGELFF,TGTGCCAGTAAGAGGGACTATGGGTTCGGGGAGCTGTTTTTT
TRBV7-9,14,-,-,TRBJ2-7,CASSPAVSGAEQYF,TGTGCCAGCAGCCCGGCTGTGTCGGGGGCGGAGCAGTACTTC
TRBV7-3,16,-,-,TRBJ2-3,CASSLMGSGNTDTQYF,TGTGCCAGCAGCTTAATGGGAAGCGGAAACACAGATACGCAGTATTTT
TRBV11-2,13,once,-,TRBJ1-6,CASSSEGKSPLHF,TGTGCCAGCAGCTCAGAGGGGAAGTCACCCCTCCACTTT
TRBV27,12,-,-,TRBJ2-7,CASSPPPYEQYF,TGTGCCAGCAGCCCACCTCCCTACGAGCAGTACTTC
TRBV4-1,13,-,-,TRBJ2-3,CAGSQIGSDTQYF,TGCGCCGGCAGCCAGATCGGGTCGGATACGCAGTATTTT
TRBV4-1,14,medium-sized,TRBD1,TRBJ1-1,CASSQGGWNTEAFF,TGCGCCAGCAGTCAGGGGGGGTGGAACACTGAAGCTTTCTTT
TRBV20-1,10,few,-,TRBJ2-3,CSARWDTQYF,TGCAGTGCTAGATGGGATACGCAGTATTTT
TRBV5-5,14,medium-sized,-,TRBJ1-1,CASSPPGRTAEAFF,TGTGCCAGCAGCCCCCCTGGTCGTACAGCTGAAGCTTTCTTT
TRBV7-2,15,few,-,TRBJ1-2,CASSASTGRASGYTF,TGTGCCAGCAGCGCTTCGACGGGACGGGCTAGCGGCTACACCTTC
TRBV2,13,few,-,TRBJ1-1,CASSVPGSTEAFF,TGTGCCAGCAGTGTTCCAGGGTCCACTGAAGCTTTCTTT
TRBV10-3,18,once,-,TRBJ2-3,CAISESGGAHRGSDTQYF,TGTGCTATCAGTGAGTCCGGGGGAGCGCATCGGGGCTCGGATACGCAGTATTTT
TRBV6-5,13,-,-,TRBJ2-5,CASRNRNRETQYF,TGTGCCAGCAGAAACAGGAATCGGGAGACCCAGTACTTC
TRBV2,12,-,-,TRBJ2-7,CASSLDSYEQYF,TGTGCCAGCAGCCTCGATTCCTACGAGCAGTACTTC